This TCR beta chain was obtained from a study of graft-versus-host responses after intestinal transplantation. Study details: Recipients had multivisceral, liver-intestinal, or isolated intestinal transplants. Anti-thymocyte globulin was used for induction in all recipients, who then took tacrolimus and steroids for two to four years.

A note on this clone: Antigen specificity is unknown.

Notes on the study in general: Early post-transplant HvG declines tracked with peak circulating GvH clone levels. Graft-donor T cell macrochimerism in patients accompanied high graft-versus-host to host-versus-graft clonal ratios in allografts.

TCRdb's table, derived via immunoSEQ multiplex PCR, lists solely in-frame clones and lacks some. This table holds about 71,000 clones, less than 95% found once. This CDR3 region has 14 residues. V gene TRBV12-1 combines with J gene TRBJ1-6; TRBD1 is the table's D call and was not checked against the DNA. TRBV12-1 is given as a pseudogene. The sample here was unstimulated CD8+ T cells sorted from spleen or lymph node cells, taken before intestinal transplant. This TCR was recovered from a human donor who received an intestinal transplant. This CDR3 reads CASSEGQGDSPLHF. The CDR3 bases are TGTGCCAGCAGCGAGGGACAGGGAGATTCACCCCTCCACTTT.